Each of the 15 T cell receptor beta chains below was sequenced from the same sample in a study of shared T cell receptors in the human thymus. Data came from immunoSEQ multiplex PCR; TCRdb stores just in-frame clones and leaves some out. The sample contains hundreds of thousands of clones, 88% of which appear only once. The same data also contributed to another study, on human thymus T cells.

The sequencing input was thymocytes. The receptors were gathered from a boy less than two years old with a congenital heart defect.

J is TRBJ2-7 and V is TRBV11-1; 7 nucleotides line up with TRBD2. Losses at the gene ends were 5 bases for V and 4 bases for J; bases not matched to a gene: 14. CDR1 is SGHAT and CDR2 is FQDESV in the germline V gene (reference sequence). The CDR3 has 16 amino acids. The CDR3 sequence is CASSRRGRIGSYEQYF. CDR3 DNA sequence: TGTGCCAGCAGCAGACGCGGGAGAATCGGGTCGTACGAGCAGTACTTC.

The CDR3 bases are TGTGCCAGCAGCGCCGGCACCTACAGCTCCTACGAGCAGTACTTC. The encoded protein is CASSAGTYSSYEQYF. J is TRBJ2-7 and V is TRBV11-2, with no clear D. Trimming left V 5 bases short and J 0 bases short, with 14 bases between. This CDR3 is 15 amino acids long. CDR1 is SGHAT and CDR2 is FQNNGV in the germline V gene. Complete variable domain (other parts from reference TRBV11-2 and TRBJ2-7): EAGVAQSPRYKIIEKRQSVAFWCNPISGHATLYWYQQILGQGPKLLIQFQNNGVVDDSQLPKDRFSAERLKGVDSTLKIQPAKLEDSAVYLCASSAGTYSSYEQYFGPGTRLTVT.

The chain recombines TRBV27 with TRBJ2-2; D may be TRBD2 (6 bases). The V gene lost 2 bases and the J gene lost 5 bases, with 15 bases spanning the gap. Germline CDR1 and CDR2: MNHEY and SMNVEV (reference sequence). The CDR3 runs to 16 residues. CDR3 protein: CASSLADGGITGELFF. CDR3 in DNA: TGTGCCAGCAGTTTAGCCGACGGAGGGATTACCGGGGAGCTGTTTTTT.

The V and J genes are TRBV4-3 and TRBJ2-1, with 10 bases aligning to TRBD1. The CDR3 sequence is 17 residues long. V lost 4 bases to trimming and J lost 9 bases; unmatched junction nucleotides: 15. Germline V lookup: CDR1 LGHNA, CDR2 YSLEER. The CDR3 nucleotides are TGCGCCAGCAGCCCGGGACTCCGGGACAGGGGAAAGGGTGAGCAGTTCTTC. It codes for CASSPGLRDRGKGEQFF.

This chain uses TRBV4-2 with TRBJ2-3; D is possibly TRBD1 (5 bases). Trimming pared 0 bases from V and 0 bases from J, leaving 13 bases between. CDR3 length equals 17 residues. Germline loops: CDR1 LGHNA, CDR2 YNFKEQ. The CDR3 DNA reads TGTGCCAGCAGCCAAGATTGGGGCGGAGATAGCACAGATACGCAGTATTTT. Its translation is CASSQDWGGDSTDTQYF.

This clone was recorded a few times. The V call is TRBV4-3, the J call TRBJ1-3, with D possibly matching TRBD1 (5 bases). CDR1 and CDR2 (germline): LGHNA, YSLEER. The CDR3 is 17 amino acids. V was shortened by 4 bases and J by 0 bases, with 16 bases between the two germline ends. CDR3 DNA: TGCGCCAGCAGCCCTCGGCAGGGCAACAGCTCTGGAAACACCATATATTTT. Amino acids: CASSPRQGNSSGNTIYF.

The chain uses TRBV5-6 and TRBJ1-1; the match to TRBD1 covers 10 bases. The CDR3 has 15 residues. V gave up 6 bases and J gave up 2 bases; unmatched junction bases: 7. The V gene's germline CDR1 is SGHDT and CDR2 YYEEEE. The CDR3 DNA reads TGTGCCAGCACCCCGACAGGGGGCAGCAACACTGAAGCTTTCTTT. This gives the protein CASTPTGGSNTEAFF. Looking up the rest from reference TRBV5-6 and TRBJ1-1 gives the full variable domain: DAGVTQSPTHLIKTRGQQVTLRCSPKSGHDTVSWYQQALGQGPQFIFQYYEEEERQRGNFPDRFSGHQFPNYSSELNVNALLLGDSALYLCASTPTGGSNTEAFFGQGTRLTVV.

The gene calls are TRBV7-6 and TRBJ1-1; possible D gene TRBD1, 6 bases. Trimming left V 1 base short and J 11 bases short, with 20 bases between. The CDR3 totals 15 residues. Per germline, CDR1 SGHVS and CDR2 FNYEAQ. This chain's CDR3 is CASSLELRGHPLAFF. In nucleotides, the CDR3 is TGTGCCAGCAGCTTAGAACTGAGGGGACACCCACTCGCTTTCTTT.

This chain joins TRBV15 and TRBJ2-1, with 9 bases fitting TRBD2. Germline loops: CDR1 LNHNV, CDR2 YYDKDF (reference sequence). This CDR3 comprises 19 residues. The trim removed 5 bases at V and 7 bases at J, leaving 21 bases unmatched. The CDR3 here is CATSLRDKGPLAGMNEQFF. The CDR3 bases are TGTGCCACCAGCCTCCGGGACAAAGGGCCCCTAGCGGGAATGAATGAGCAGTTCTTC.

The chain employs TRBV28 and TRBJ1-5; maybe TRBD1 (5 bases). This CDR3 has 13 amino acids. Germline V gene data show CDR1 as MDHEN and CDR2 as SYDVKM. Deletions cut 7 bases from V and 6 bases from J, with 13 bases between. The CDR3 sequence is CASKAGLGQPQHF. The CDR3 DNA reads TGTGCCAGCAAGGCAGGGTTGGGTCAGCCCCAGCATTTT. The whole variable domain, remainder taken from reference TRBV28 and TRBJ1-5, is DVKVTQSSRYLVKRTGEKVFLECVQDMDHENMFWYRQDPGLGLRLIYFSYDVKMKEKGDIPEGYSVSREKKERFSLILESASTNQTSMYLCASKAGLGQPQHFGDGTRLSIL.

This chain uses TRBV6-1 with TRBJ1-1; the D is unclear. In germline, CDR1 is MNHNS, CDR2 SASEGT. The germline V and J ends were trimmed by 6 bases and 1 base, with 15 bases remaining between them. The CDR3 extends over 15 amino acids. The DNA for the CDR3 is TGTGCCAGCAGCCCCCGGGAGTATGAGAACACTGAAGCTTTCTTT. Its translation is CASSPREYENTEAFF.

The rearrangement links TRBV5-1 to TRBJ2-1, with D perhaps TRBD1 (6 bases). Germline CDR1 SGHRS, CDR2 YFSETQ. V was trimmed by 2 bases and J by 4 bases, leaving 16 bases between them. The CDR3 is made up of 16 amino acids. The DNA of the CDR3 is TGCGCCAGCAGCTTAAAAACAGGGCTAAAATACAATGAGCAGTTCTTC. This translates into CASSLKTGLKYNEQFF.

The gene calls are TRBV6-1 and TRBJ2-7, with D possibly matching TRBD1 (6 bases). Germline V CDR1 and CDR2: MNHNS, SASEGT. V lost 4 bases and J lost 1, with 11 bases in between. The CDR3 covers 14 residues. The CDR3 DNA is TGTGCCAGCAGTGCCCGGACAGCATCCTACGAGCAGTACTTC. Its translation is CASSARTASYEQYF.

Here the CDR3 reads CASSVPTGATDTQYF. CDR3 nucleotide sequence: TGTGCCAGCAGCGTGCCCACAGGGGCCACAGATACGCAGTATTTT. The rearrangement joins TRBV9 to TRBJ2-3, with 7 positions matching TRBD1. The germline V gene has CDR1 SGDLS and CDR2 YYNGEE. The trim removed 2 bases at V and 2 bases at J, leaving 5 bases unmatched. This CDR3 is 15 amino acids long. Based on the CDR3 plus reference TRBV9 and TRBJ2-3, the full variable domain is DSGVTQTPKHLITATGQRVTLRCSPRSGDLSVYWYQQSLDQGLQFLIQYYNGEERAKGNILERFSAQQFPDLHSELNLSSLELGDSALYFCASSVPTGATDTQYFGPGTRLTVL.

The genes are TRBV5-5 and TRBJ2-7, with 8 bases fitting TRBD1. V shed 1 base, J shed 4 bases, and the junction held 7 bases outside the gene matches. The CDR3 is 15 residues long. Germline V gene sequence: CDR1 SGHKS, CDR2 YYEKEE (reference sequence). CDR3 nucleotides: TGTGCCAGCAGCTTGAGGGCAGGGGGCTGGTACGAGCAGTACTTC. It translates to CASSLRAGGWYEQYF. Full variable domain (outside the CDR3, taken from reference TRBV5-5 and TRBJ2-7): DAGVTQSPTHLIKTRGQQVTLRCSPISGHKSVSWYQQVLGQGPQFIFQYYEKEERGRGNFPDRFSARQFPNYSSELNVNALLLGDSALYLCASSLRAGGWYEQYFGPGTRLTVT.